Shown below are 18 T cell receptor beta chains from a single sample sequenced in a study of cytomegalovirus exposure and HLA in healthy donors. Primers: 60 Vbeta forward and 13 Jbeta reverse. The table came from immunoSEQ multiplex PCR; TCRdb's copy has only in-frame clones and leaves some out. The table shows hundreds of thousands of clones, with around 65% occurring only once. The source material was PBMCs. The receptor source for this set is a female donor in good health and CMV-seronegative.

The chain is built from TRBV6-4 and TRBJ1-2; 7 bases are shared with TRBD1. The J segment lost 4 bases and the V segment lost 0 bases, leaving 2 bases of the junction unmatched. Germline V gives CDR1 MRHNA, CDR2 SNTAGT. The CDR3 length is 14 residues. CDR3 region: CASSDSGTAYGYTF. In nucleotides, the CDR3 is TGTGCCAGCAGTGACTCTGGGACAGCCTATGGCTACACCTTC.

The CDR3 loop reads CASSGGQGINYGYTF. The CDR3 DNA reads TGCGCCAGCAGCGGCGGACAGGGGATTAACTATGGCTACACCTTC. The rearrangement uses TRBV5-1 and TRBJ1-2; 9 bases agree with TRBD1. Germline V gives CDR1 SGHRS, CDR2 YFSETQ. J gave up 1 base and V 4 bases, and 5 bases lay outside the gene matches. The CDR3 runs to 15 residues.

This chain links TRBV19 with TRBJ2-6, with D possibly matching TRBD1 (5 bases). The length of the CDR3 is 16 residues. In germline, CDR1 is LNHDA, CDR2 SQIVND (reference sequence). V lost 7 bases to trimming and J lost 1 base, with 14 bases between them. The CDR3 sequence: CASNPPGFSGANVLTF. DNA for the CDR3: TGTGCCAGTAACCCTCCAGGGTTTTCTGGGGCCAACGTCCTGACTTTC. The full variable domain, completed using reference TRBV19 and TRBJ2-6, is DGGITQSPKYLFRKEGQNVTLSCEQNLNHDAMYWYRQDPGQGLRLIYYSQIVNDFQKGDIAEGYSVSREKKESFPLTVTSAQKNPTAFYLCASNPPGFSGANVLTFGAGSRLTVL.

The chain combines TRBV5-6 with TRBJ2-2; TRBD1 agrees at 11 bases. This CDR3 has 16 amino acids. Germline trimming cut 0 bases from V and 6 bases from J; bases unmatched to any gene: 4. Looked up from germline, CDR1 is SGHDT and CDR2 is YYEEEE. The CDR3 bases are TGTGCCAGCAGCTTGGTCGGACAGGGGGCGGCCGGGGAGCTGTTTTTT. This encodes CASSLVGQGAAGELFF. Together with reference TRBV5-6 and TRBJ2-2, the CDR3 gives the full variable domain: DAGVTQSPTHLIKTRGQQVTLRCSPKSGHDTVSWYQQALGQGPQFIFQYYEEEERQRGNFPDRFSGHQFPNYSSELNVNALLLGDSALYLCASSLVGQGAAGELFFGEGSRLTVL.

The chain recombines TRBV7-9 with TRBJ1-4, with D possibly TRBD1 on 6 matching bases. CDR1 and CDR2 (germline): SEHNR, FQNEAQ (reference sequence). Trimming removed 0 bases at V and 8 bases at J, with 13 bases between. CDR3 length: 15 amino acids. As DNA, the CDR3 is TGTGCCAGCAGCTTAGCGGGCGGGGGCGTGGAAAAACTGTTTTTT. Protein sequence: CASSLAGGGVEKLFF.

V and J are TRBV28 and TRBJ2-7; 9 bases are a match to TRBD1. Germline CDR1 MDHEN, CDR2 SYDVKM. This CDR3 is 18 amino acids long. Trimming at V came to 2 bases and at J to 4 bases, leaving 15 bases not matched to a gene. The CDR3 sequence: CASSLQTYRDRANYEQYF. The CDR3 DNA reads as TGTGCCAGCAGTTTACAGACCTACCGGGACAGGGCAAATTACGAGCAGTACTTC.

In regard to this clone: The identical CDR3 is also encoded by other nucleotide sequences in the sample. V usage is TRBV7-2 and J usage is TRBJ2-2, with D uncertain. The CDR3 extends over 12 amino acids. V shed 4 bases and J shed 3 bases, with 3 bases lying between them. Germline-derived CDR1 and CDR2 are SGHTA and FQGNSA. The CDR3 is CASSSDTGELFF. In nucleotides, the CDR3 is TGTGCCAGCAGCTCGGACACCGGGGAGCTGTTTTTT.

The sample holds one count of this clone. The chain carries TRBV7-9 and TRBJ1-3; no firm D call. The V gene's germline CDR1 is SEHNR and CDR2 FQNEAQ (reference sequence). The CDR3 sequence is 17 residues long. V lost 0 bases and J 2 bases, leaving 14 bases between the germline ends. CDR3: CASSLANSGRAGNTIYF. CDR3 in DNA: TGTGCCAGCAGCTTAGCGAACTCGGGGAGAGCTGGAAACACCATATATTTT.

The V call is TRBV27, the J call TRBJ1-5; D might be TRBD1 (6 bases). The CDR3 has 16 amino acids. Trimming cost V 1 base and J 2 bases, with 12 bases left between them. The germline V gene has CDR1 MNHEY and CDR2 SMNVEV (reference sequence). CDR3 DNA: TGTGCCAGCAGTTTATTCCGACCAGGGGGCAATCAGCCCCAGCATTTT. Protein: CASSLFRPGGNQPQHF.

The CDR3 loop is CASSEYITGGNGELFF. The CDR3 DNA sequence: TGTGCCAGCAGTGAATACATAACAGGGGGCAACGGGGAGCTGTTTTTT. This chain connects TRBV6-1 to TRBJ2-2, with 9 bases identical to TRBD1. The length of the CDR3 is 16 residues. Losses at the gene ends were 2 bases for V and 7 bases for J; bases not matched to a gene: 8. The V gene's germline CDR1 is MNHNS and CDR2 SASEGT.

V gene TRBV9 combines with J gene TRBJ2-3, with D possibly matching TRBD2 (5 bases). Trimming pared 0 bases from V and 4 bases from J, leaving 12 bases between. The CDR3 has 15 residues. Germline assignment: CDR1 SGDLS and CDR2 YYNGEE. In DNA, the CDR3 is TGTGCCAGCAGCGTAGGGTCTAACGGGGCAGATACGCAGTATTTT. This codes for CASSVGSNGADTQYF.

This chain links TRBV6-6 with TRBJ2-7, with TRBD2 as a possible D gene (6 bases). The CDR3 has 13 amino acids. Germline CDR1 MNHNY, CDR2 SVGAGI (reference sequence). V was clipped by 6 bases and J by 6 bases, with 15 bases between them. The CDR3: CASRGGGVGEQYF. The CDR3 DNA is TGTGCCAGCAGAGGCGGCGGGGTCGGCGAGCAGTACTTC.

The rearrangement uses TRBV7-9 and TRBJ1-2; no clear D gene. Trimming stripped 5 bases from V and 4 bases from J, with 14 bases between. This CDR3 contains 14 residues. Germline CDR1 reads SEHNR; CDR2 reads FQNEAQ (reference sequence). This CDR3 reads CASSRDERSYGYTF. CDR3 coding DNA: TGTGCCAGCAGCCGCGATGAAAGGAGCTATGGCTACACCTTC.

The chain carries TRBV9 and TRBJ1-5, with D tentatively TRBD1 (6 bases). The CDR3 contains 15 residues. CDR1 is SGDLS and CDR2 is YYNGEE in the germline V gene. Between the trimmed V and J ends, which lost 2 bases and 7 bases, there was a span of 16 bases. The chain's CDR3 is CASSVGAVEDQPQHF. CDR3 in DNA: TGTGCCAGCAGCGTGGGGGCCGTGGAGGACCAGCCCCAGCATTTT.

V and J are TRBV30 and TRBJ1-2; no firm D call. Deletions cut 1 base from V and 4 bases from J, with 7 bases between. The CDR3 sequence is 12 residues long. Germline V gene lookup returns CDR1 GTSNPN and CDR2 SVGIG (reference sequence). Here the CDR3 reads CAWSGGSYGYTF. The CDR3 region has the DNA TGTGCCTGGAGTGGCGGATCCTATGGCTACACCTTC. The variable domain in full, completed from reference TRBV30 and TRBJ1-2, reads SQTIHQWPATLVQPVGSPLSLECTVEGTSNPNLYWYRQAAGRGLQLLFYSVGIGQISSEVPQNLSASRPQDRQFILSSKKLLLSDSGFYLCAWSGGSYGYTFGSGTRLTVV.

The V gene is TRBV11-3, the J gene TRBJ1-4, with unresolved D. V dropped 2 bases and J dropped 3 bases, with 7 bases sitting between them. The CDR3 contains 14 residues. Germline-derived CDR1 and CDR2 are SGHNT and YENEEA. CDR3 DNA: TGTGCCAGCAGCTTATCAGGCGCTAATGAAAAACTGTTTTTT. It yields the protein CASSLSGANEKLFF.

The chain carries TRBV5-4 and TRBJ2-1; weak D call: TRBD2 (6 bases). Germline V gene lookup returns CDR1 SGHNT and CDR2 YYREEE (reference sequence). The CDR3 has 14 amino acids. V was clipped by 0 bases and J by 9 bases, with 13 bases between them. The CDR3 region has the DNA TGTGCCAGCAGCTTGGGGGACTCAATCGCTGAGCAGTTCTTC. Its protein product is CASSLGDSIAEQFF.

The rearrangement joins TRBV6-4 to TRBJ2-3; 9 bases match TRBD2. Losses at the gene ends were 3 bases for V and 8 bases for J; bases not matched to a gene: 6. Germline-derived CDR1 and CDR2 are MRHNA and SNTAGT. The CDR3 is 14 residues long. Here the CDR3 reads CASSEAGGIGTQYF. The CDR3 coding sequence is TGTGCCAGCAGTGAGGCGGGAGGGATAGGTACGCAGTATTTT.